The 30 T cell receptor beta chains below were found in one sample sequenced in a study of breast tumors, draining lymph nodes, adjacent tissues. Each CDR3 protein gets one entry after TCRdb re-called the multiplex PCR reads with MiXCR. This sample yields nearly 110,000 distinct CDR3 sequences, of which roughly 29% are seen a single time; 4.5% to 7% belongs to the top ten. Samples came from axillary lymph nodes draining the breast cancer. Sequencing used axillary lymph node tissue. The receptors stem from a female donor with breast cancer. Some clones in this sample may be carry-over from other donors' samples.

Details on this clonotype: A read error may explain this, as a much larger clone is one base away. V gene TRBV6-1 combines with J gene TRBJ1-5; possible D gene TRBD1, 6 bases. CDR1 is MNHNS, CDR2 SASEGT, per germline. The length of the CDR3 is 15 residues. Trimming removed 5 bases from V and 1 base from J, with 12 bases in between. The CDR3 DNA sequence: TGTGCCAGCAGTCAATCAGGGGTAAGCAATCAGCCCCAGCATTTT. It translates to CASSQSGVSNQPQHF.

This clonotype has at least ten counts. The J gene is TRBJ2-7, the V gene TRBV11-2, with D unresolved. Germline-derived CDR1 and CDR2 are SGHAT and FQNNGV. The CDR3 sequence is 14 residues long. Trimming cost V 3 bases and J 0 bases, with 9 bases left between them. The CDR3, as DNA: TGTGCCAGCAGCTTGGACCCGGACTCCTACGAGCAGTACTTC. This sequence encodes CASSLDPDSYEQYF.

The chain joins TRBV6-4 to TRBJ2-3; the match to TRBD2 covers 11 bases. Trimming removed 6 bases from V and 3 bases from J; junction bases left unmatched: 5. The germline V gene has CDR1 MRHNA and CDR2 SNTAGT. This CDR3 region has 15 residues. CDR3 sequence (DNA): TGTGCCAGCAGCCTGACTAGCGGGATAACAGATACGCAGTATTTT. Translated: CASSLTSGITDTQYF.

This clonotype has just a few counts. This could be a read error, since a much larger clone is one nucleotide away. V is TRBV7-9 and J is TRBJ1-2, with a tentative D call TRBD1 (5 bases). The V gene's germline CDR1 is SEHNR and CDR2 FQNEAQ (reference sequence). This CDR3 has 16 residues. DNA for the CDR3: TGTGCCAGCAGCCTCCCCGAGACAGCCTGGGGCTATGGCCACACCTTC. As protein: CASSLPETAWGYGHTF.

This clonotype was counted ten times or more. The chain couples TRBV10-3 to TRBJ1-5; 7 nucleotides align to TRBD1. This CDR3 has 16 residues. The trim removed 3 bases at V and 1 base at J, leaving 6 bases unmatched. CDR1 is ENHRY and CDR2 is SYGVKD in the germline V gene. The CDR3 DNA follows: TGTGCCATCAGTGACACGACAGGGTACAGCAATCAGCCCCAGCATTTT. It codes for CAISDTTGYSNQPQHF.

Worth noting for this clonotype: At one end the junction does not follow the germline gene, possibly because of a read error. This chain connects TRBV5-1 to TRBJ2-5; TRBD1 is a possible D gene (6 bases). The CDR3 totals 14 residues. Germline lookup yields CDR1 SGHRS and CDR2 YFSETQ. CDR3 coding DNA: TGCGCCAGCAGCCCAGGACAGACCCAAGACACCCAGTACTTC. As protein: CASSPGQTQDTQYF. The full variable domain, in which reference TRBV5-1 and TRBJ2-5 provide the parts outside the CDR3, is KAGVTQTPRYLIKTRGQQVTLSCSPISGHRSVSWYQQTPGQGLQFLFEYFSETQRNKGNFPGRFSGRQFSNSRSEMNVSTLELGDSALYLCASSPGQTQDTQYFGPGTRLLVL.

This clonotype was recorded at least ten times. The CDR3: CASSYRGSGETQYF. The CDR3 DNA is TGTGCCAGCAGTTACAGGGGGAGCGGAGAGACCCAGTACTTC. The chain carries TRBV6-2 or TRBV6-3 and TRBJ2-5, with D possibly matching TRBD1 (6 bases). Germline loops: CDR1 MNHEY, CDR2 SVGEGT. The CDR3 has 14 residues. Trimming removed 2 bases at V and 4 bases at J, with 11 bases between.

This clonotype was counted at least ten times. The chain has TRBV6-2 or TRBV6-3 and TRBJ2-7; D tentatively reads TRBD1 or TRBD2 (5 bases each). Trimming shortened V by 5 bases and J by 4 bases, and 21 bases separated the two germline ends. The CDR3 extends over 16 amino acids. Per the germline V gene, CDR1 is MNHEY and CDR2 is SVGEGT. CDR3 protein: CASSQLFGTFGYEQYF. CDR3 nucleotide sequence: TGTGCCAGCAGTCAACTCTTTGGGACGTTCGGATACGAGCAGTACTTC.

This clonotype occurred many times. This chain connects TRBV7-2 to TRBJ2-2; 10 nucleotides match TRBD2. This CDR3 region has 16 residues. Germline V gives CDR1 SGHTA, CDR2 FQGNSA. The junction had 9 bases not matched to a gene; V was cut back by 7 bases and J by 4 bases. The CDR3 here is CASTRIAGGITGELFF. The CDR3 nucleotides are TGTGCCAGCACCAGAATAGCGGGGGGAATCACCGGGGAGCTGTTTTTT.

The chain joins TRBV4-1 to TRBJ2-7; 9 positions agree with TRBD1. CDR1 and CDR2 from the germline V gene are MGHRA and YSYEKL. The CDR3 has 14 amino acids. The CDR3 DNA sequence: TGCGCCAGCAGCCCCACAGGGGGCGCCTACGAACAGTACGTC. It is translated as CASSPTGGAYEQYV.

V is TRBV5-1 and J is TRBJ1-6; D might be TRBD1 (5 bases). Trimming left V 4 bases short and J 9 bases short, with 17 bases between. Per the germline V gene, CDR1 is SGHRS and CDR2 is YFSETQ. CDR3 size: 15 residues. CDR3 sequence (DNA): TGCGCCAGCAGCACCGGGCAGGGAGGCAGTTCACCCCTCCACTTT. It codes for CASSTGQGGSSPLHF.

This CDR3 is CSARTGTANSPLHF. As DNA, the CDR3 is TGCAGTGCTAGGACCGGGACAGCTAATTCACCCCTCCACTTT. This chain links TRBV20-1 with TRBJ1-6, with TRBD1 matching over 7 bases. CDR1 is DFQATT, CDR2 SNEGSKA, per germline (reference sequence). The CDR3 length is 14 residues. Unmatched junction bases numbered 5, after V lost 3 bases and J lost 6 bases.

With regard to this clonotype: Given the absence of the conserved phenylalanine or tryptophan at the CDR3 end, a read error is likely. V and J are TRBV20-1 and TRBJ2-3; tentative D call: TRBD2 (5 bases). Germline V CDR1 and CDR2: DFQATT, SNEGSKA (reference sequence). This CDR3 is built from 15 residues. V was clipped by 0 bases and J by 2 bases, with 12 bases between them. The CDR3 DNA reads TGCAGTGCTAGAGATATCGGGGTTAACACAGATACGCAGTATTCT. Its protein is CSARDIGVNTDTQYS.

This clonotype showed up just a few times. The chain links TRBV30 to TRBJ2-5; D may be TRBD1 (5 bases). The CDR3 extends over 16 amino acids. Germline V gene lookup returns CDR1 GTSNPN and CDR2 SVGIG (reference sequence). Trimming took off 3 bases at V and 7 bases at J, with 24 bases between the two ends. The CDR3 DNA reads as TGTGCCTGGAGCCCCCCCGGACGACAGCCCTCGGGGACCCAGTACTTC. It specifies CAWSPPGRQPSGTQYF.

This clonotype has ten or more counts. The chain has TRBV7-2 and TRBJ2-5, with D uncertain. This CDR3 has 12 residues. Germline loops: CDR1 SGHTA, CDR2 FQGNSA. Trimming removed 5 bases from V and 0 bases from J, with 4 bases in between. In DNA, the CDR3 is TGTGCCAGCAGCCCGTACCAAGAGACCCAGTACTTC. Its protein is CASSPYQETQYF.

This chain joins TRBV6-1 and TRBJ2-7, with D possibly called TRBD1 or TRBD2 (5 bases each). The CDR3 length is 15 residues. The germline V and J ends were trimmed by 11 bases and 0 bases, with 20 bases remaining between them. Per the germline V gene, CDR1 is MNHNS and CDR2 is SASEGT. The CDR3 spells CAATSGTASSYEQYF. The CDR3 DNA reads as TGTGCCGCTACCTCCGGGACCGCTAGCTCCTACGAGCAGTACTTC.

This clonotype occurred many times. The rearrangement joins TRBV6-1 to TRBJ2-7; a weak D match, TRBD2 (7 bases). CDR1 and CDR2 from the germline V gene are MNHNS and SASEGT. This CDR3 is built from 15 residues. Between the trimmed V and J ends, which lost 5 bases and 1 base, there was a span of 15 bases. The CDR3 sequence is CASSPEGGASYEQYF. The CDR3 region has the DNA TGTGCCAGCAGTCCTGAGGGGGGGGCTTCCTACGAGCAGTACTTC.

This clonotype was counted many times. This chain connects TRBV4-2 to TRBJ2-5; D call uncertain. V was trimmed by 1 base and J by 2 bases, leaving 11 bases between them. The V gene's germline CDR1 is LGHNA and CDR2 YNFKEQ. There are 15 residues in the CDR3. The CDR3 DNA sequence: TGTGCCAGCAGCCAAGCTGGTGTACTACAAGAGACCCAGTACTTC. Protein product: CASSQAGVLQETQYF.

V is TRBV19 and J is TRBJ1-3, with D tentatively TRBD1 (5 bases). The CDR3 contains 14 residues. Germline CDR1 is LNHDA and CDR2 is SQIVND (reference sequence). V was shortened by 4 bases and J by 8 bases, with 15 bases between the two germline ends. The chain's CDR3 is CASSRGNYGYTIYF. CDR3 sequence (DNA): TGTGCCAGTAGTAGGGGGAACTATGGCTACACCATATATTTT. The entire variable domain, with the rest obtained from reference TRBV19 and TRBJ1-3, is as follows: DGGITQSPKYLFRKEGQNVTLSCEQNLNHDAMYWYRQDPGQGLRLIYYSQIVNDFQKGDIAEGYSVSREKKESFPLTVTSAQKNPTAFYLCASSRGNYGYTIYFGEGSWLTVV.

Many counts were recorded for this clonotype. The chain joins TRBV6-5 to TRBJ2-7; D remains unclear. The V and J ends lost 5 bases and 4 bases respectively, with 6 bases between them. The germline CDR1 and CDR2 sequences are MNHEY and SVGAGI. The CDR3 is 11 residues long. The CDR3 region is CASSTNYEQYF. DNA for the CDR3: TGTGCCAGCAGTACTAATTACGAGCAGTACTTC.

This clonotype was detected many times. The rearrangement joins TRBV15 to TRBJ2-7; D remains unclear. Per the germline V gene, CDR1 is LNHNV and CDR2 is YYDKDF (reference sequence). V was cut by 2 bases and J by 1 base, with 6 bases left in between. CDR3 size: 13 residues. As DNA, the CDR3 is TGTGCCACCAGCAGACGCACATCCTACGAGCAGTACTTC. Translating it yields CATSRRTSYEQYF.

Worth noting for this clonotype: A much more abundant neighbour one base away suggests this may be a read error. The chain is built from TRBV5-6 and TRBJ2-1, with D possibly matching TRBD1 (6 bases). CDR1 and CDR2 (germline): SGHDT, YYEEEE. Trimming stripped 1 base from V and 6 bases from J, with 14 bases between. The CDR3 runs to 15 residues. The CDR3 reads CASSLYRAHTNEQFF. The DNA for the CDR3 is TGTGCCAGCAGCTTGTACAGGGCGCATACCAATGAGCAGTTCTTC.

The table lists this clonotype with many counts. A much larger clone sits a single nucleotide away, making a read error possible. The chain combines TRBV12-3 or TRBV12-4 with TRBJ2-7; 8 bases fit TRBD1. V shed 3 bases, J shed 3 bases, and the junction held 7 bases outside the gene matches. The CDR3 is 15 residues long. CDR3 residues: CASSFATGANYEQYF. The CDR3 coding sequence is TGTGCCAGCAGTTTCGCGACAGGGGCCAACTACGAGCAGTACTTC.

The V gene is TRBV7-2, the J gene TRBJ1-2; the D gene is possibly TRBD1 (5 bases). The CDR3 has 15 amino acids. In germline, CDR1 is SGHTA, CDR2 FQGNSA. The V gene lost 5 bases and the J gene lost 4 bases, with 17 bases spanning the gap. The DNA of the CDR3 is TGTGCCAGCAGCAGTCCCGGGACGGACTCCTATGGCTACACCTTC. This sequence encodes CASSSPGTDSYGYTF. Complete variable domain (other parts from reference TRBV7-2 and TRBJ1-2): GAGVSQSPSNKVTEKGKDVELRCDPISGHTALYWYRQSLGQGLEFLIYFQGNSAPDKSGLPSDRFSAERTGGSVSTLTIQRTQQEDSAVYLCASSSPGTDSYGYTFGSGTRLTVV.

This clonotype was seen many times. The V gene is TRBV3-1, the J gene TRBJ2-2, with D unresolved. This CDR3 region has 14 residues. V was clipped by 4 bases and J by 2 bases, with 8 bases between them. In germline, CDR1 is LGHDT, CDR2 YNNKEL (reference sequence). CDR3 sequence: CASSRMGNTGELFF. CDR3 nucleotides: TGTGCCAGCAGCCGGATGGGTAACACCGGGGAGCTGTTTTTT.

This clonotype appeared many times. A much larger clone lies a single base off, so this may be a read error. This chain links TRBV6-1 with TRBJ2-7; D gene uncertain. Looked up from germline, CDR1 is MNHNS and CDR2 is SASEGT. CDR3 size: 13 residues. Trimming stripped 5 bases from V and 0 bases from J, with 8 bases between. In nucleotides, the CDR3 is TGTGCCAGCAGTCGCGTCATCTCCTACGAGCAGTACTTC. Translating it yields CASSRVISYEQYF.

Comments on this clonotype: In this CDR3 the conserved last residue, phenylalanine or tryptophan, is missing, so a read error is likely. The J gene is TRBJ2-7, the V gene TRBV15; D perhaps matches TRBD1 (6 bases). The V gene's germline CDR1 is LNHNV and CDR2 YYDKDF (reference sequence). The CDR3 loop spans 13 amino acids. CDR3 sequence reads: CAASTGTSYEQYS. The DNA for the CDR3 is TGTGCCGCCAGTACAGGGACCTCCTACGAGCAGTACTCC.

This clonotype has a count of ten or more. CDR3 nucleotide sequence: TGTGCCAGCAGTGAAACAATGGACAGCTACAATGAGCAGTTCTTC. This translates into CASSETMDSYNEQFF. J is TRBJ2-1 and V is TRBV6-1, with D maybe TRBD1 (6 bases). V lost 2 bases and J 3 bases, leaving 11 bases between the germline ends. The germline V gene encodes CDR1 MNHNS and CDR2 SASEGT. The CDR3 totals 15 residues.

This clonotype appeared a few times. The chain has TRBV13 and TRBJ1-1, with D tentatively TRBD1 (6 bases). Looked up from germline, CDR1 is PRHDT and CDR2 is FYEKMQ (reference sequence). The V gene lost 5 bases and the J gene lost 7 bases, with 17 bases spanning the gap. The length of the CDR3 is 14 residues. The CDR3 DNA follows: TGTGCCAGCAGCCAATACGGGGGGGGCGTTGAAGCTTTCTTT. Translated: CASSQYGGGVEAFF.

The table lists this clonotype with a few counts. One junction end disagrees with the germline gene, perhaps due to a read error. V and J are TRBV7-2 and TRBJ2-7; 7 nucleotides line up with TRBD2. In germline, CDR1 is SGHTA, CDR2 FQGNSA. This CDR3 is built from 15 residues. Here the CDR3 reads CASSFYGTNSYEQHF. CDR3 nucleotides: TGTGCCAGCAGCTTCTATGGGACTAACTCCTACGAGCAGCACTTC.